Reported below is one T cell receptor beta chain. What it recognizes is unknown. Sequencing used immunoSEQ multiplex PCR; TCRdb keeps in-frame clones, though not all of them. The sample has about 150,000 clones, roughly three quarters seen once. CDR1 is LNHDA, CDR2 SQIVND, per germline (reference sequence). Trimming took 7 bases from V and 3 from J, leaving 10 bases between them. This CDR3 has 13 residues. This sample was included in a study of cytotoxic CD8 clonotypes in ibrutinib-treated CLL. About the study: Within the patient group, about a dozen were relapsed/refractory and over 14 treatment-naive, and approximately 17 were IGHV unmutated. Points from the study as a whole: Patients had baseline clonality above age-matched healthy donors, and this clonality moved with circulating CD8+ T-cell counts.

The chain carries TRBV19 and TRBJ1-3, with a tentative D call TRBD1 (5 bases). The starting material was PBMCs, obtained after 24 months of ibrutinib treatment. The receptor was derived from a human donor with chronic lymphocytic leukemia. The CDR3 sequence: CASMGPVGNTIYF. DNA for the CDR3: TGTGCCAGTATGGGACCGGTTGGAAACACCATATATTTT.